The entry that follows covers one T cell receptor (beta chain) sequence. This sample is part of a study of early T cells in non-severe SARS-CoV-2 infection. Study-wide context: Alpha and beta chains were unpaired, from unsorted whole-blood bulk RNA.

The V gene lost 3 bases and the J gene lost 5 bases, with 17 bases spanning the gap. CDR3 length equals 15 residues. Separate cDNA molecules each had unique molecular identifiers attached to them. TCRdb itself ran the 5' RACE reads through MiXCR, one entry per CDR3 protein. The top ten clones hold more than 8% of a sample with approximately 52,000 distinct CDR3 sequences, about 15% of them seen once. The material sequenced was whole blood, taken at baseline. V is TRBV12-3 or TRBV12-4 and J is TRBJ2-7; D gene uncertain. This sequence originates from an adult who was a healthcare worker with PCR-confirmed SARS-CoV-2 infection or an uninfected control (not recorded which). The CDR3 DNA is TGTGCCAGCAGTTTGGCGTTATCTGGGCGGAACGAGCAGTACTTC. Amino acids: CASSLALSGRNEQYF.